Included here is one TCR beta chain sequence, with context. Sequenced by immunoSEQ multiplex PCR; TCRdb stores in-frame clones only, minus some. The sample shows approximately 120,000 clones, 80% to 90% of them seen only once. This specimen belongs to a study of control samples from healthy donors and cancer patients. This receptor was taken from a middle-aged man in good health. What was sequenced was blood.

CDR3 nucleotide sequence: TGTGCCAGCAGCTTAGGGGGACAGGGAAGGAGCTACACCTTC. It translates to CASSLGGQGRSYTF. The chain couples TRBV7-2 to TRBJ1-2; 9 nucleotides match TRBD1. This CDR3 comprises 14 residues. V shed 1 base and J 9 bases; nucleotides not matched to a gene: 6. Germline V gene data show CDR1 as SGHTA and CDR2 as FQGNSA.